This T cell receptor beta chain was captured by sequencing in a study of T cell responses to AZD1222 COVID-19 vaccine. This table comes from immunoSEQ multiplex PCR, and its TCRdb copy is limited to in-frame clones, with some not included. Of more than 95,000 clones in the sample, around 94% are singletons; the top ten hold 2.9%. Germline-derived CDR1 and CDR2 are SGHAT and FQNNGV. The CDR3 is 14 residues long. Trimming pared 4 bases from V and 6 bases from J, leaving 14 bases between. The specimen comprised peripheral blood, sampled on day 0 of AZD1222 vaccination. This receptor was identified in an adult in good health. V is TRBV11-2 and J is TRBJ2-3; D perhaps matches TRBD1 (5 bases). CDR3 loop: CASSSGRAVDTQYF. In nucleotides, the CDR3 is TGTGCCAGCAGCTCCGGCAGGGCCGTGGATACGCAGTATTTT.